The entry that follows covers one T cell receptor beta chain sequence. These data are taken from a study of tumor-infiltrating lymphocytes in oesophageal squamous cell carcinoma. The germline V gene encodes CDR1 SSHAT and CDR2 FNYEAQ (reference sequence). V gave up 4 bases and J gave up 11 bases, with 6 bases separating them. The CDR3 covers 11 residues. From the PCR reads, TCRdb called clonotypes with MiXCR, one entry per CDR3 protein. The sample shows about 17,000 distinct CDR3 sequences, over 40% of them seen only once. Sequenced sample: normal esophageal tissue next to the tumor. The rearrangement joins TRBV7-7 to TRBJ2-6; D gene uncertain. The TCR sequence derives from a female donor with esophageal squamous cell carcinoma. The CDR3 here is CASSSQDVLTF. DNA for the CDR3: TGTGCCAGCAGCTCCCAAGACGTCCTGACTTTC. Full variable domain (remainder filled in from reference TRBV7-7 and TRBJ2-6): GAGVSQSPRYKVTKRGQDVTLRCDPISSHATLYWYQQALGQGPEFLTYFNYEAQPDKSGLPSDRFSAERPEGSISTLTIQRTEQRDSAMYRCASSSQDVLTFGAGSRLTVL.